This T cell receptor beta chain was observed in a study of blood T cell repertoires in COVID-19. Study-wide background: Acute and convalescent COVID-19 specimens originated in the United States, Italy and Spain.

Participants, 18 to 89 years old, spanned fewer than 30 US areas. Participants reported their clinical history, and cohort assignment relied on those reports. Per the authors' pipeline: From reference gene primer amplification, estimates of nucleated cell counts were derived. TCRdb's copy holds only in-frame clones and misses some; the assay was immunoSEQ multiplex PCR. The DNA was the basis for D and trimming; V, J and clone size are from that table. The profile shows around 320,000 clones, around 90% of them singletons. The CDR3 is 15 residues long. Trimming left V 0 bases short and J 1 base short, with 10 bases between. Germline V gives CDR1 MGHRA, CDR2 YSYEKL.

The sequence was obtained from a woman under 30 with acute COVID-19. V and J are TRBV4-1 and TRBJ2-7; a weak D match, TRBD2 (6 bases). Sequencing was performed on PBMCs or T cells enriched from blood (not recorded which). The CDR3 here is CASSQEGTVSYEQYF. Written as DNA, the CDR3 is TGCGCCAGCAGCCAAGAGGGGACTGTATCCTACGAGCAGTACTTC.